Below are 25 T cell receptor beta chains sequenced from a single sample in a study of shared clonotypes between healthy human individuals. TCRdb keeps only in-frame clones here, not all; method: immunoSEQ multiplex PCR. The data hold about 610,000 clones, with about 96% observed a single time. The sample consisted of naive CD4+ T cells sorted from blood. Subset of the sample: CD45RA+ positively selected. The source of these receptors is a woman in her twenties or thirties in good health.

The chain joins TRBV5-6 to TRBJ2-7; 9 bases line up with TRBD1. Germline CDR1 reads SGHDT; CDR2 reads YYEEEE. Trimming removed 3 bases from V and 1 base from J; junction bases left unmatched: 14. The CDR3 length is 18 residues. The CDR3: CASSSRDRDPFLSYEQYF. CDR3 nucleotides: TGTGCCAGCAGCTCCCGGGACAGGGACCCCTTCCTTTCCTACGAGCAGTACTTC.

J is TRBJ2-4 and V is TRBV4-2, with no clear D. The CDR3 is 17 residues long. Trimming cost V 2 bases and J 1 base, with 15 bases left between them. The germline V gene has CDR1 LGHNA and CDR2 YNFKEQ. This CDR3 is CASSQTYLGMAKNIQYF. In nucleotides, the CDR3 is TGTGCCAGCAGCCAAACGTATCTGGGGATGGCCAAAAACATTCAGTACTTC.

This clone was observed once. This rearrangement joins TRBV15 to TRBJ1-3; TRBD1 matches at 7 bases. The CDR3 totals 17 residues. The ends lost 5 bases at V and 2 bases at J; junction bases unmatched: 12. Germline loops: CDR1 LNHNV, CDR2 YYDKDF (reference sequence). The CDR3 reads CATSPARRTGAGNTIYF. The CDR3 DNA reads as TGTGCCACCAGCCCGGCCCGTCGGACAGGAGCTGGAAACACCATATATTTT.

This clone was seen just once. The chain uses TRBV10-2 and TRBJ2-5; D is tentatively TRBD1 or TRBD2 (5 bases each). This CDR3 spans 14 amino acids. Germline CDR1 and CDR2: WSHSY and SAAADI. V was pared by 6 bases and J by 2 bases, with 13 bases between. DNA of the CDR3: TGCGCCAGCAGGGGGGACCTAAGGCAAGAGACCCAGTACTTC. The encoded protein is CASRGDLRQETQYF.

With respect to this clone: Distinct nucleotide sequences in the sample also encode this CDR3. This chain uses TRBV5-1 with TRBJ2-3; 12 bases map to TRBD2. Trimming at V came to 4 bases and at J to 0 bases, leaving 3 bases not matched to a gene. Germline V gives CDR1 SGHRS, CDR2 YFSETQ. The CDR3 consists of 16 residues. CDR3 protein: CASSPGTSGSTDTQYF. In DNA, the CDR3 is TGCGCCAGCAGCCCAGGGACTAGCGGGAGCACAGATACGCAGTATTTT.

Turning to this clone: Other DNA sequences in the sample encode the same CDR3. This chain joins TRBV7-9 and TRBJ1-5; the D gene is possibly TRBD1 (5 bases). Trimming removed 1 base from V and 6 bases from J, with 7 bases in between. This CDR3 is 13 amino acids long. CDR1 and CDR2 from the germline V gene are SEHNR and FQNEAQ (reference sequence). The CDR3 region has the DNA TGTGCCAGCAGCTTAGGGGGGGGTCAGCCCCAGCATTTT. This encodes CASSLGGGQPQHF. Drawing the rest from reference TRBV7-9 and TRBJ1-5, the complete variable domain is DTGVSQNPRHKITKRGQNVTFRCDPISEHNRLYWYRQTLGQGPEFLTYFQNEAQLEKSRLLSDRFSAERPKGSFSTLEIQRTEQGDSAMYLCASSLGGGQPQHFGDGTRLSIL.

The chain uses TRBV30 and TRBJ1-2; perhaps TRBD1 as D (5 bases). Trimming shortened V by 1 base and J by 8 bases, and 11 bases separated the two germline ends. The CDR3 totals 12 residues. CDR1 GTSNPN and CDR2 SVGIG come from the germline V gene (reference sequence). CDR3 in amino acids: CAWSESGRGYTF. Written as DNA, the CDR3 is TGTGCCTGGAGTGAATCAGGGCGAGGCTACACCTTC.

This chain links TRBV27 with TRBJ2-1; TRBD2 agrees at 10 bases. J lost 4 bases, V lost 0 bases, and 9 bases had no gene match. This CDR3 has 18 residues. The V gene's germline CDR1 is MNHEY and CDR2 SMNVEV (reference sequence). CDR3 DNA sequence: TGTGCCAGCAGTTTATCGCCCCCGCTAGCGGGAGTTTACAATGAGCAGTTCTTC. Amino acids: CASSLSPPLAGVYNEQFF.

This chain uses TRBV28 with TRBJ1-5, with D possibly being TRBD1 (5 bases). In germline, CDR1 is MDHEN, CDR2 SYDVKM. CDR3 size: 14 residues. V was trimmed by 5 bases and J by 0 bases, leaving 8 bases between them. In DNA form, the CDR3 reads TGTGCCAGCAGTCGACAGAATAGCAATCAGCCCCAGCATTTT. This encodes CASSRQNSNQPQHF.

The CDR3 DNA sequence: TGTGCCAGCAGCGGCCCGGTCTTTGCGGGGGGGGCAGATACGCAGTATTTT. The encoded protein is CASSGPVFAGGADTQYF. This chain joins TRBV7-8 and TRBJ2-3; 9 bases map to TRBD2. The CDR3 has 17 amino acids. J gave up 4 bases and V 5 bases, and 13 bases lay outside the gene matches. Germline V gene data show CDR1 as SGHVS and CDR2 as FQNEAQ.

The chain links TRBV29-1 to TRBJ2-5, with 7 bases that match TRBD1. The J call is uncertain, as TRBJ2-7 better fits the DNA end. The CDR3 is 15 residues long. Germline CDR1 is SQVTM and CDR2 is ANQGSEA. The CDR3 DNA sequence: TGCAGCGTTGTTGGCTCAGGGGGATTCGGCTACGAGCAGTACTTC. Amino acid sequence: CSVVGSGGFGYEQYF.

This chain connects TRBV7-3 to TRBJ2-3; D possibly matches TRBD1 or TRBD2 (5 bases each). Germline-derived CDR1 and CDR2 are SGHTA and FQGTGA. The V end lost 0 bases, the J end lost 2 bases, and 6 bases lay between the germline ends. The CDR3 runs to 14 residues. CDR3 sequence reads: CASSLTGPTDTQYF. DNA for the CDR3: TGTGCCAGCAGCTTAACGGGACCCACAGATACGCAGTATTTT.

This clone was counted once. The chain recombines TRBV19 with TRBJ1-1; tentative D call: TRBD1 (5 bases). The V and J ends lost 6 bases and 4 bases respectively, with 12 bases between them. The CDR3 runs to 13 residues. CDR1 is LNHDA, CDR2 SQIVND, per germline (reference sequence). Here the CDR3 reads CASSLGGVTEAFF. CDR3 bases: TGTGCCAGTAGCTTGGGAGGGGTCACTGAAGCTTTCTTT.

This chain uses TRBV28 with TRBJ1-1; 9 nucleotides agree with TRBD1. V dropped 10 bases and J dropped 1; count of bases not matched to a gene: 4. Germline loops: CDR1 MDHEN, CDR2 SYDVKM. CDR3 length equals 13 residues. The CDR3 nucleotides are TGTGCCACCCGGGGACAGGGGAACACTGAAGCTTTCTTT. Translating gives CATRGQGNTEAFF. The full variable domain, with the rest looked up from reference TRBV28 and TRBJ1-1, is DVKVTQSSRYLVKRTGEKVFLECVQDMDHENMFWYRQDPGLGLRLIYFSYDVKMKEKGDIPEGYSVSREKKERFSLILESASTNQTSMYLCATRGQGNTEAFFGQGTRLTVV.

The chain links TRBV10-3 to TRBJ2-3; 11 bases map to TRBD1. The CDR3 is made up of 18 amino acids. Trimming cost V 2 bases and J 0 bases; bases outside gene matches: 7. CDR1 is ENHRY and CDR2 is SYGVKD in the germline V gene. The CDR3 is CAISEGPGTGGSTDTQYF. The CDR3, as DNA: TGTGCCATCAGTGAGGGGCCCGGGACAGGGGGAAGCACAGATACGCAGTATTTT.

The chain couples TRBV6-6 to TRBJ1-1; perhaps TRBD1 as D (6 bases). Between the trimmed V and J ends, which lost 5 bases and 1 base, there was a span of 8 bases. The CDR3 spans 13 residues. Germline CDR1 MNHNY, CDR2 SVGAGI (reference sequence). DNA for the CDR3: TGTGCCAGCAGTATGACAGGGAACACTGAAGCTTTCTTT. This gives the protein CASSMTGNTEAFF.

This clone showed up just once. J is TRBJ2-1 and V is TRBV28, with TRBD2 matching 13 bases. V was clipped by 5 bases and J by 8 bases; unmatched bases: 9. The CDR3 runs to 16 residues. The germline V gene has CDR1 MDHEN and CDR2 SYDVKM. The CDR3, as DNA: TGTGCCAGCAGTGGTGGACTAGCGGGAGTCGCAGATGAGCAGTTCTTC. Encoded protein: CASSGGLAGVADEQFF.

The J gene is TRBJ1-5, the V gene TRBV28; unclear D gene. Germline V gene sequence: CDR1 MDHEN, CDR2 SYDVKM. The ends were cut back, 7 bases at V and 1 base at J, with 2 bases in the middle. This CDR3 has 11 amino acids. The CDR3 reads CASNSNQPQHF. CDR3 nucleotide sequence: TGTGCCAGCAACAGCAATCAGCCCCAGCATTTT.

The chain joins TRBV5-4 to TRBJ2-3; 8 nucleotides line up with TRBD2. There are 15 residues in the CDR3. The junction had 7 bases not matched to a gene; V was cut back by 4 bases and J by 3 bases. CDR1 and CDR2 (germline): SGHNT, YYREEE (reference sequence). The CDR3 here is CASSPASGRTDTQYF. In DNA, the CDR3 is TGTGCCAGCAGCCCGGCGAGCGGGAGAACAGATACGCAGTATTTT.

The CDR3 protein is CASSLLSGGKETQYF. In DNA form, the CDR3 reads TGCGCCAGCAGCTTGTTGAGCGGGGGAAAAGAGACCCAGTACTTC. V gene TRBV5-1 combines with J gene TRBJ2-5, with 8 positions matching TRBD2. The ends lost 1 base at V and 3 bases at J; junction bases unmatched: 5. The CDR3 length is 15 residues. Germline CDR1 and CDR2: SGHRS and YFSETQ.

V is TRBV7-8 and J is TRBJ1-5; D not resolved. Trimming cost V 8 bases and J 0 bases, with 14 bases left between them. The CDR3 consists of 15 residues. The germline gives CDR1 SGHVS, CDR2 FQNEAQ. CDR3 sequence: CASDSRRDSNQPQHF. The CDR3 nucleotides read TGTGCCAGCGATTCTCGGAGGGATAGCAATCAGCCCCAGCATTTT.

The genes are TRBV5-8 and TRBJ2-3; 13 bases are a match to TRBD2. Germline-derived CDR1 and CDR2 are SGHTS and YDEGEE. V trimming: 4 bases; J trimming: 0 bases; junction bases outside the gene matches: 8. The CDR3 sequence is 18 residues long. For the CDR3, the DNA is TGTGCCAGCAGCAACGGACTAGCGGGAGACCCCAGCACAGATACGCAGTATTTT. This gives the protein CASSNGLAGDPSTDTQYF.

V is TRBV4-2 and J is TRBJ2-5; 7 nucleotides line up with TRBD1. V gave up 0 bases and J gave up 5 bases; unmatched junction bases: 9. The CDR3 contains 16 residues. Germline V CDR1 and CDR2: LGHNA, YNFKEQ. CDR3 amino acids: CASSQDGTVGAETQYF. CDR3 in DNA: TGTGCCAGCAGCCAAGATGGGACAGTGGGGGCCGAGACCCAGTACTTC.

The chain joins TRBV6-4 to TRBJ2-1; D gene uncertain. This CDR3 comprises 13 residues. The germline V and J ends were trimmed by 1 base and 9 bases, with 10 bases remaining between them. Germline values: CDR1 MRHNA, CDR2 SNTAGT. Written as DNA, the CDR3 is TGTGCCAGCAGTGACTTAAGTTTAGGTGAGCAGTTCTTC. Translated, it gives CASSDLSLGEQFF.

Only one count was recorded for this clone. This chain uses TRBV5-1 with TRBJ2-1; D is unresolved. Deletions cut 0 bases from V and 15 bases from J, with 19 bases between. Germline assignment: CDR1 SGHRS and CDR2 YFSETQ. The CDR3 is made up of 14 amino acids. The CDR3 DNA is TGCGCCAGCAGCTTGGGGGTAACGGGTCCTGTCTGGTTCTTC. As protein: CASSLGVTGPVWFF.